What follows are 2 T cell receptor beta chains derived from one specimen sequenced in a study of CD8+CD57+ T cells in acquired aplastic anemia. Profiling that covered TCR beta VDJ and CDR3 relied on genomic DNA as its template. MiXCR, applied by TCRdb to the reads, yields one record per CDR3 protein. The data contain about 180,000 distinct CDR3 sequences, approximately 45% of them seen just once; the ten biggest clones take up approximately 3%. Sample: sorted CD4+, CD8+, or CD8+CD57+ T cells (not recorded which) from PBMCs. The receptors were gathered from a human donor in good health.

The chain joins TRBV19 to TRBJ2-1; D not resolved. Trimming shortened V by 3 bases and J by 5 bases, and 11 bases separated the two germline ends. CDR1 is LNHDA, CDR2 SQIVND, per germline (reference sequence). This CDR3 region has 14 residues. In DNA form, the CDR3 reads TGTGCCAGTAGTATTCCCCGGGTCCACAATGAGCAGTTCTTC. Translating it yields CASSIPRVHNEQFF.

The CDR3 DNA sequence: TGCAGCGTCGGGACTAGCGGGGTAGCAGATACGCAGTATTTT. Translating it yields CSVGTSGVADTQYF. The chain recombines TRBV29-1 with TRBJ2-3, with 13 bases matching TRBD2. The CDR3 extends over 14 amino acids. Germline CDR1 is SQVTM and CDR2 is ANQGSEA. Trimming removed 6 bases from V and 4 bases from J; junction bases left unmatched: 4.